This TCR beta chain comes out of a study of cytomegalovirus exposure and HLA in healthy donors. The PCR made use of 60 Vbeta and 13 Jbeta primers. Using immunoSEQ multiplex PCR, the repertoire was profiled, and TCRdb retains in-frame clones only, with some absent. The profile shows approximately 150,000 clones, under 90% of them singletons. Per germline, CDR1 GTSNPN and CDR2 SVGIG (reference sequence). The CDR3 contains 14 residues. The V segment lost 4 bases and the J segment 7 bases; nucleotides outside the gene matches: 12. The source material was PBMCs. The sequence was collected from a boy aged 2 to 10 in good health and CMV-seronegative. The chain uses TRBV30 and TRBJ1-2; the match to TRBD1 covers 7 bases. The CDR3 bases are TGTGCCTGGAACCCAGGGGGACCCTTCGCTGGCTACACCTTC. Protein: CAWNPGGPFAGYTF. Full variable domain (remainder filled in from reference TRBV30 and TRBJ1-2): SQTIHQWPATLVQPVGSPLSLECTVEGTSNPNLYWYRQAAGRGLQLLFYSVGIGQISSEVPQNLSASRPQDRQFILSSKKLLLSDSGFYLCAWNPGGPFAGYTFGSGTRLTVV.